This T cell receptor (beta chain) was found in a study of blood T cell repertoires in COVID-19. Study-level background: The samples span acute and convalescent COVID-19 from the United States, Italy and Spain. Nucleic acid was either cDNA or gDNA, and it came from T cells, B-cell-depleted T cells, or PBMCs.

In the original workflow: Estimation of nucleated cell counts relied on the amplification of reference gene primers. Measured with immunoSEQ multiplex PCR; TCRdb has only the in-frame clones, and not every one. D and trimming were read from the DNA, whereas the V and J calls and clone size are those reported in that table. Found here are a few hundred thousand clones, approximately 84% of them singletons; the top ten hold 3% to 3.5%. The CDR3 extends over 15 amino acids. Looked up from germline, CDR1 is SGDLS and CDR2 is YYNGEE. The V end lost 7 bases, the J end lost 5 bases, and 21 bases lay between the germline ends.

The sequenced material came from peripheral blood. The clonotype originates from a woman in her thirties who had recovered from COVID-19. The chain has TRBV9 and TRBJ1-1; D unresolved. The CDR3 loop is CASSPREGVGTEAFF. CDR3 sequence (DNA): TGTGCCAGCTCCCCTCGGGAGGGCGTCGGGACTGAAGCTTTCTTT.